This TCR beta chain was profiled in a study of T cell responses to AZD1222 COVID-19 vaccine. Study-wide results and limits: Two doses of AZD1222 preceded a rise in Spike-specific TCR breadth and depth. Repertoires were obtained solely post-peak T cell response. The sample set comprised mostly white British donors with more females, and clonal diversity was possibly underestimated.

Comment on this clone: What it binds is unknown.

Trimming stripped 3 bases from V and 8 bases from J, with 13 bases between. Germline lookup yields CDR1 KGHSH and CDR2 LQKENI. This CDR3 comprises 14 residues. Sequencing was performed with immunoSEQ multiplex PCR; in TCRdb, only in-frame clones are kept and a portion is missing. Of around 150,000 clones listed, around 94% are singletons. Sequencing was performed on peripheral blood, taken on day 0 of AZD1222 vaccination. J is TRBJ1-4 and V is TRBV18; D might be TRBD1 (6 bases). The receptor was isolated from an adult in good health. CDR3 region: CASSPWGTNEKLFF. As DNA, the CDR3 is TGTGCCAGCTCACCGTGGGGGACAAACGAAAAACTGTTTTTT.